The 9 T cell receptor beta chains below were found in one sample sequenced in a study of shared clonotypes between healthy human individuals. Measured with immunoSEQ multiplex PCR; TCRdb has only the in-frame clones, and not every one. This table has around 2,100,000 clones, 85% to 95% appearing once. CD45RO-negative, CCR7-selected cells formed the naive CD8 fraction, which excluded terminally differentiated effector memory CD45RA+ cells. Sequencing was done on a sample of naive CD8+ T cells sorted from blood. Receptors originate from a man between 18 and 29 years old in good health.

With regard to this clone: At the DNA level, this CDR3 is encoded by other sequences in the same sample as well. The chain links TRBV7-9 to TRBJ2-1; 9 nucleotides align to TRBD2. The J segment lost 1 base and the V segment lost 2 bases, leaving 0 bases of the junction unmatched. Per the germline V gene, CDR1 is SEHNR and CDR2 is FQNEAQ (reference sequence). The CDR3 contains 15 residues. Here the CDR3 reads CASSLLAGSYNEQFF. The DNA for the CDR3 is TGTGCCAGCAGCTTACTAGCGGGGTCCTACAATGAGCAGTTCTTC.

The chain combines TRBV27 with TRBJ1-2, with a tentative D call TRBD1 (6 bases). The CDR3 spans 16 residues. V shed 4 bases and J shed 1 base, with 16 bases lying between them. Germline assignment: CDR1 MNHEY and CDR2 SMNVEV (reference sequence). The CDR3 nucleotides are TGTGCCAGCAGTTCCTCCTCCGGGACACTTAACTATGGCTACACCTTC. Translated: CASSSSSGTLNYGYTF.

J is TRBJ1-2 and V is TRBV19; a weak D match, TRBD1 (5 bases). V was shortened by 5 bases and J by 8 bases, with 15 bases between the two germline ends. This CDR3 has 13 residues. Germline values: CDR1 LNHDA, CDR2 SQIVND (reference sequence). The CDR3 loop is CASSPLTGEGYTF. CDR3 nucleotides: TGTGCCAGTAGTCCCCTCACGGGGGAAGGCTACACCTTC. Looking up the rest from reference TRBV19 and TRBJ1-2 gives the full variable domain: DGGITQSPKYLFRKEGQNVTLSCEQNLNHDAMYWYRQDPGQGLRLIYYSQIVNDFQKGDIAEGYSVSREKKESFPLTVTSAQKNPTAFYLCASSPLTGEGYTFGSGTRLTVV.

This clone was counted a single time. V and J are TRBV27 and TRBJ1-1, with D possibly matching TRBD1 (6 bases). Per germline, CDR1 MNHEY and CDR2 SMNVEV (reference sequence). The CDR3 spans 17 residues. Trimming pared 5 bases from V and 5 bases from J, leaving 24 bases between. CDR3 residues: CASSPPPRGQVWTEAFF. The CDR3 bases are TGTGCCAGCAGTCCCCCGCCACGGGGGCAGGTTTGGACTGAAGCTTTCTTT.

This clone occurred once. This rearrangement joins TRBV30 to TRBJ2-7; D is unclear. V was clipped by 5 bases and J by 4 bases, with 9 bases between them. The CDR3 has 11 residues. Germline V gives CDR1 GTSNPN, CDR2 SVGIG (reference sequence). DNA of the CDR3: TGTGCCTGGTCCACAGATTACGAGCAGTACTTC. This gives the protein CAWSTDYEQYF.

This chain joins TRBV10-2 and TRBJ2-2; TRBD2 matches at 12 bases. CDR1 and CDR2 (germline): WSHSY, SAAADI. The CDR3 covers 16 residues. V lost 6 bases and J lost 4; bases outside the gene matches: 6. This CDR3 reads CASSLTTSGSTGELFF. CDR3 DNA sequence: TGCGCCAGCAGCCTAACGACTAGCGGGAGCACCGGGGAGCTGTTTTTT.

The CDR3 DNA follows: TGTGCCAGCAGCCCTGTTAGCGGGAGTTACGAGCAGTACTTC. Protein: CASSPVSGSYEQYF. This chain joins TRBV6-5 and TRBJ2-7, with 9 bases fitting TRBD2. Germline V CDR1 and CDR2: MNHEY, SVGAGI. The CDR3 contains 14 residues. V lost 6 bases and J lost 4; bases outside the gene matches: 7.

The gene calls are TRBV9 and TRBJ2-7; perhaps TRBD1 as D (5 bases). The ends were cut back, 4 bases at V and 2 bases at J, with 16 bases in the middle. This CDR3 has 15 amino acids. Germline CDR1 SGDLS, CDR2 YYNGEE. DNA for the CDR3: TGTGCCAGCAGCCCATCGGTAGGGGTTACCTACGAGCAGTACTTC. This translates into CASSPSVGVTYEQYF.

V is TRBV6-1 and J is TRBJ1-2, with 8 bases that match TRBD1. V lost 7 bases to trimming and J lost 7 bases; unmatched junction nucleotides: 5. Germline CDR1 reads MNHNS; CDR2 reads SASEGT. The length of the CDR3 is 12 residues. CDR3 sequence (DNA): TGTGCCAGCAATCAGGGGGCGGGTGGCTACACCTTC. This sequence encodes CASNQGAGGYTF.